The T cell receptor beta chain under discussion was sequenced for a study of T-cell memory formation after mild COVID-19. Study-wide background: Across donors, TCR clusters were largely donor specific. Study-level findings and limits: Pre-infection memory already had some responding clones, implying cross-reactive memory joined. Mostly located in CM and EM were contracting CD4+ clones, with contracting CD8+ clones located in EMRA.

TCRdb independently ran MiXCR on the 5' RACE reads; one entry per CDR3 protein. This table holds 140,000 to 150,000 distinct CDR3 sequences, about 5.5% found once. Germline lookup yields CDR1 SEHNR and CDR2 FQNEAQ (reference sequence). Trimming took 4 bases from V and 1 from J, leaving 7 bases between them. The CDR3 sequence is 13 residues long. This clonotype was counted at least ten times. As yet, its antigen is unknown. This chain links TRBV7-9 with TRBJ2-5, with D possibly TRBD2 on 6 matching bases. Sequencing input: PBMCs or a T cell subset sorted from them (not recorded which). This receptor was obtained from an adult woman who had mild COVID-19 (a few samples of this study predate the infection). Cell type and time point are not known. The DNA for the CDR3 is TGTGCCAGCAGCTGGGACTTCCAAGAGACCCAGTACTTC. Residues: CASSWDFQETQYF.